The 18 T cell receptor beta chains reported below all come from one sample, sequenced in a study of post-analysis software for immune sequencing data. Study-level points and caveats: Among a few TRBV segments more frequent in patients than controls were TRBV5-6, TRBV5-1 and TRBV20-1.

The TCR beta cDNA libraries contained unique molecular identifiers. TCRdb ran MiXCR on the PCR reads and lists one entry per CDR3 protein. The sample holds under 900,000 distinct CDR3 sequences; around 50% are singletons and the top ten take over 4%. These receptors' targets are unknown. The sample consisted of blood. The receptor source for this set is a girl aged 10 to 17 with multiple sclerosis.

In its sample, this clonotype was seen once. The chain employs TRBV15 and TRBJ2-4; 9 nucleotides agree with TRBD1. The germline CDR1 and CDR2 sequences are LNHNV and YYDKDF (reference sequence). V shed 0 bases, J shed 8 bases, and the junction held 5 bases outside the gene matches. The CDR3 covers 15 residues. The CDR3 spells CATSRDLGQGDIQYF. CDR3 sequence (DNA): TGTGCCACCAGCAGAGATCTGGGACAGGGAGACATTCAGTACTTC.

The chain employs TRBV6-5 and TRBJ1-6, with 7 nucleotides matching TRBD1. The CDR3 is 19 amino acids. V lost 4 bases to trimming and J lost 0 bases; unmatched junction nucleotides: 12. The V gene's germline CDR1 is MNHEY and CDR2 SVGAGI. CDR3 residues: CASSFGTAQRSSYNSPLHF. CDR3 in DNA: TGTGCCAGCAGTTTTGGGACAGCACAACGGAGCTCCTATAATTCACCCCTCCACTTT.

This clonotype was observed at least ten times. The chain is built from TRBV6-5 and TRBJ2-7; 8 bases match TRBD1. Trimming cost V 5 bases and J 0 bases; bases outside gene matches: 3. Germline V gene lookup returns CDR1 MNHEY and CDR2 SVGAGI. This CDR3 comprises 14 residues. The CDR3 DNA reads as TGTGCCAGCAGTCGGACAGGGAGCTCCTACGAGCAGTACTTC. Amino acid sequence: CASSRTGSSYEQYF.

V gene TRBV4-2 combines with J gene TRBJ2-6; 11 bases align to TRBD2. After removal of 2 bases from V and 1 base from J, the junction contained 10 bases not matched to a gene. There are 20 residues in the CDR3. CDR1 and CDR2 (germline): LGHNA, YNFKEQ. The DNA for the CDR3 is TGTGCCAGCAGCCAAAGGTCGACTAGCGGGGTCCTGTCTGGGGCCAACGTCCTGACTTTC. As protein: CASSQRSTSGVLSGANVLTF.

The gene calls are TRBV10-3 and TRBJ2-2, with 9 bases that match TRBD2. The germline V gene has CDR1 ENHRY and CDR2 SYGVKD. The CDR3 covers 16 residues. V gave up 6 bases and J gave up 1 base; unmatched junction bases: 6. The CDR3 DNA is TGTGCCATCAGCCCTGAACTAGCGGGGAACACCGGGGAGCTGTTTTTT. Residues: CAISPELAGNTGELFF.

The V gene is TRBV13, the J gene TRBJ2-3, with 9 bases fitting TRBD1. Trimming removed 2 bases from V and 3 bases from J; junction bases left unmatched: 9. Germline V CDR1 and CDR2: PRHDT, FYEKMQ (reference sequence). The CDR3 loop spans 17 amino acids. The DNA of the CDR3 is TGTGCCAGCAGCTTATTATCGGGACAGGGATCAACAGATACGCAGTATTTT. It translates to CASSLLSGQGSTDTQYF.

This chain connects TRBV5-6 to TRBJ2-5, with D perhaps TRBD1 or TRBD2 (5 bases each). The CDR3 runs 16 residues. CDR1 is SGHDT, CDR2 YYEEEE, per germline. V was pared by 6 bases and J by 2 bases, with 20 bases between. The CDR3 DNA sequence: TGTGCCAGCAACTCCAAGGACACTAGGCGTCAAGAGACCCAGTACTTC. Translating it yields CASNSKDTRRQETQYF.

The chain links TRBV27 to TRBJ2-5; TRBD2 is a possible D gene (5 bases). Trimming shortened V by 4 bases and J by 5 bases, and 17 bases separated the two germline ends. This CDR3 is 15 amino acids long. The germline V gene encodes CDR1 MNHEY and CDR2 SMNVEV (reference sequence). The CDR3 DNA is TGTGCCAGCAGTTCATCCATAGGACTGGGGGAGACCCAGTACTTC. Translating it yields CASSSSIGLGETQYF.

CDR3 protein: CASTIMAGGSYEQYF. The CDR3 coding sequence is TGCGCCAGCACCATAATGGCGGGAGGGAGCTACGAGCAGTACTTC. V and J are TRBV5-1 and TRBJ2-7; 9 positions match TRBD2. The V segment lost 6 bases and the J segment 3 bases; nucleotides outside the gene matches: 10. The CDR3 runs to 15 residues. CDR1 and CDR2 (germline): SGHRS, YFSETQ.

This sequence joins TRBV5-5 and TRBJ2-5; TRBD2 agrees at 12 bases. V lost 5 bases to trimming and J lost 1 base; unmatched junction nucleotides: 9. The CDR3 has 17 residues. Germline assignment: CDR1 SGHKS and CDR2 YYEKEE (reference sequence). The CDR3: CASRTRLAGDFQETQYF. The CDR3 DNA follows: TGTGCCAGCAGAACTAGACTAGCGGGGGACTTCCAAGAGACCCAGTACTTC.

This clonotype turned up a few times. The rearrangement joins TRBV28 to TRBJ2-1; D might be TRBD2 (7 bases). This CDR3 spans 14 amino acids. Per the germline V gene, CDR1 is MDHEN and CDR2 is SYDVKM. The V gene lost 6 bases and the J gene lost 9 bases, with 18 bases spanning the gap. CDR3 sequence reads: CASSPGGGSAEQFF. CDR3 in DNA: TGTGCCAGCAGCCCCGGGGGCGGGAGTGCTGAGCAGTTCTTC.

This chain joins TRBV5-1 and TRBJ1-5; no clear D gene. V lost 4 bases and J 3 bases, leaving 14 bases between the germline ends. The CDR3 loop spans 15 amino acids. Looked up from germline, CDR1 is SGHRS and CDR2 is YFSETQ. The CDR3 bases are TGCGCCAGCAGCCTAGAAAACCCATTCAATCAGCCCCAGCATTTT. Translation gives CASSLENPFNQPQHF.

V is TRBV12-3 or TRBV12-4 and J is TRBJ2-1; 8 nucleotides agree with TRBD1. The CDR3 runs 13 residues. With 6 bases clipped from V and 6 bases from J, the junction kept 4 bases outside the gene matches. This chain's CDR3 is CASRPGQANEQFF. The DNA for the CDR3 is TGTGCCAGCAGGCCGGGACAGGCCAATGAGCAGTTCTTC.

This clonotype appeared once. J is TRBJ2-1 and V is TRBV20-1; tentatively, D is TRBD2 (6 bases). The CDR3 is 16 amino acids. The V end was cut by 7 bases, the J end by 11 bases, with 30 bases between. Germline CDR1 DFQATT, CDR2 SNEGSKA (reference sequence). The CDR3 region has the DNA TGCAGTGTTATTTTGATCCCGTTAGCGGCTGAACGCCAGCAGTTCTTC. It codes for CSVILIPLAAERQQFF.

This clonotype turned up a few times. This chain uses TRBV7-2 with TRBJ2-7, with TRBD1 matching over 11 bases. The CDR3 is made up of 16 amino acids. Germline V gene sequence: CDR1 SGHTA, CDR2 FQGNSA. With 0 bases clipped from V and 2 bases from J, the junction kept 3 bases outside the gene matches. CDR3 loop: CASSLAGQGAPYEQYF. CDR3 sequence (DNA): TGTGCCAGCAGCTTAGCAGGACAGGGGGCCCCCTACGAGCAGTACTTC.

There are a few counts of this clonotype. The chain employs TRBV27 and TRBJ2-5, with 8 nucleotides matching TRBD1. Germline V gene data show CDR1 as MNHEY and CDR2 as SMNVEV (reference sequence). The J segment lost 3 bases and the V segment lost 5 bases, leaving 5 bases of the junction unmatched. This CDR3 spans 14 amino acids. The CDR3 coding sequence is TGTGCCAGCAGTCTTGGGACAGGCAAAGAGACCCAGTACTTC. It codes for CASSLGTGKETQYF.

The CDR3 region has the DNA TGTGCCACGGGGACAGGGCCCTACGAGCAGTACTTC. Its translation is CATGTGPYEQYF. V and J are TRBV10-3 and TRBJ2-7, with 9 bases that match TRBD1. The germline gives CDR1 ENHRY, CDR2 SYGVKD. The length of the CDR3 is 12 residues. The V segment lost 10 bases and the J segment 2 bases; nucleotides outside the gene matches: 3.

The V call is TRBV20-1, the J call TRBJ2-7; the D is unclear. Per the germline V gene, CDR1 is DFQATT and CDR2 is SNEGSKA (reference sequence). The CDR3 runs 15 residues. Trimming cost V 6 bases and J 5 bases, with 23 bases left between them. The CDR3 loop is CSARNPLGSPHEQYF. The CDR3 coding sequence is TGCAGTGCCCGCAACCCTCTAGGTTCTCCCCACGAGCAGTACTTC.